This T cell receptor beta chain was captured in a study of blood T cell repertoires in COVID-19. At the level of the study: Samples came from the United States, Italy and Spain, spanning acute and convalescent COVID-19. From T cells, B-cell-depleted T cells, or PBMCs came the material, which was cDNA or gDNA.

This CDR3 is 13 amino acids long. After removal of 4 bases from V and 7 bases from J, the junction contained 4 bases not matched to a gene. Authors' processing steps: Quantification of nucleated cells was approximated via reference gene primer amplification. Repertoires were generated with immunoSEQ multiplex PCR, while TCRdb's copy carries only in-frame clones and drops some. V and J calls and clone size come straight from that table; D and trimming were deduced from the DNA. The sample holds approximately 49,000 clones; under 70% are singletons and the top ten take around 10%. V and J are TRBV12-3 or TRBV12-4 and TRBJ1-2, with 9 bases aligning to TRBD1. The clonotype was recovered from a woman between 65 and 79 years old with acute or convalescent COVID-19. The sample was peripheral blood. The DNA of the CDR3 is TGTGCCAGCAGTTCCGGGACAGGGATTGGCTACACCTTC. This gives the protein CASSSGTGIGYTF.